This T cell receptor (beta chain) was documented in a study of T cells in Graves' hyperthyroidism and ophthalmopathy. Overall study findings and caveats: Also found in blood were most expanded thyroid clonotypes above 0.001.

V shed 0 bases and J shed 2 bases, with 8 bases lying between them. The CDR3 length is 14 residues. Germline values: CDR1 SNHLY, CDR2 FYNNEI. Template material for amplifying TCR beta CDR3 regions consisted of RNA transcripts. Using the HTBI primer set, a first-round RT-PCR was run on the TCR CDR3. A single record per CDR3 protein comes from TCRdb applying MiXCR to the multiplex PCR reads. The sample lists 600,000 to 900,000 distinct CDR3 sequences; 16% were seen once. Absence of ophthalmopathy progression within 18 months defined stable Graves' hyperthyroidism. The study based diagnoses on clinical symptoms, serum thyroxine and TRAb, thyroid ultrasound and orbital computed tomography. Ten or more counts support this clonotype. Its antigen is unknown.

The source material was blood. This clonotype was sampled from a man aged 18 to 30 with Graves' hyperthyroidism. The chain has TRBV2 and TRBJ2-7; D perhaps matches TRBD2 (6 bases). CDR3 residues: CASSEARGPYEQYF. Here the CDR3 DNA reads TGTGCCAGCAGTGAAGCGCGGGGTCCCTACGAGCAGTACTTC.